This passage covers 31 T cell receptor beta chains from one sample sequenced in a study of shared clonotypes between healthy human individuals. Clones were sequenced by immunoSEQ multiplex PCR, and TCRdb holds only the in-frame ones, with some missing. The table has approximately 1.5 million clones, 98% to 99% seen once; the top ten hold around 0.33%. Sequencing used naive CD4+ T cells sorted from blood. The subset was: CD45RA+ positively selected. The receptor set was obtained from a man younger than 45 in good health.

In regard to this clone: Other DNA sequences of this sample code for an identical CDR3. The chain joins TRBV18 to TRBJ1-4; D is ambiguous. Germline assignment: CDR1 KGHSH and CDR2 LQKENI. The CDR3 is made up of 14 amino acids. Trimming removed 2 bases at V and 3 bases at J, with 7 bases between. The CDR3 here is CASSPTGSNEKLFF. The CDR3 DNA sequence: TGTGCCAGCTCACCAACGGGATCTAATGAAAAACTGTTTTTT.

The J gene is TRBJ2-1, the V gene TRBV25-1, with 7 bases lining up with TRBD2. Germline CDR1 and CDR2: MGHDK and SYGVNS. The CDR3 consists of 15 residues. Germline trimming cut 1 base from V and 4 bases from J; bases unmatched to any gene: 4. The CDR3 is CASSESGGAYNEQFF. CDR3 sequence (DNA): TGTGCCAGCAGTGAATCGGGGGGTGCTTACAATGAGCAGTTCTTC.

J is TRBJ2-3 and V is TRBV11-2, with a tentative D call TRBD2 (5 bases). From germline, CDR1 is SGHAT and CDR2 FQNNGV. V dropped 7 bases and J dropped 5 bases, with 19 bases sitting between them. The CDR3 sequence is 15 residues long. CDR3 sequence (DNA): TGTGCCAGCAACCGACTTACGGGGTTTGGAGATACGCAGTATTTT. Amino acids: CASNRLTGFGDTQYF.

The V and J genes are TRBV6-6 and TRBJ2-5, with a possible D match to TRBD1 (5 bases). V was shortened by 0 bases and J by 3 bases, with 8 bases between the two germline ends. The CDR3 runs to 14 residues. CDR1 is MNHNY, CDR2 SVGAGI, per germline (reference sequence). Here the CDR3 DNA reads TGTGCCAGCAGTTACTCCGGCAGGGAAGAGACCCAGTACTTC. Translated, it gives CASSYSGREETQYF.

V usage is TRBV5-1 and J usage is TRBJ2-1; D not resolved. Looked up from germline, CDR1 is SGHRS and CDR2 is YFSETQ. The CDR3 is 15 amino acids. V lost 0 bases and J lost 1, with 8 bases in between. The CDR3 nucleotides are TGCGCCAGCAGCTTGGGGGTAATGTCCTACAATGAGCAGTTCTTC. This codes for CASSLGVMSYNEQFF.

The genes are TRBV29-1 and TRBJ2-5; D is tentatively TRBD1 or TRBD2 (5 bases each). This CDR3 has 13 residues. Germline-derived CDR1 and CDR2 are SQVTM and ANQGSEA. V shed 3 bases and J shed 5 bases, with 13 bases lying between them. The CDR3 loop is CSVDGRGIETQYF. As DNA, the CDR3 is TGCAGCGTTGATGGTCGGGGCATCGAGACCCAGTACTTC. The variable domain in full, with the rest retrieved from reference TRBV29-1 and TRBJ2-5, is SAVISQKPSRDICQRGTSLTIQCQVDSQVTMMFWYRQQPGQSLTLIATANQGSEATYESGFVIDKFPISRPNLTFSTLTVSNMSPEDSSIYLCSVDGRGIETQYFGPGTRLLVL.

The chain couples TRBV29-1 to TRBJ1-4, with TRBD1 as a possible D gene (5 bases). Germline V CDR1 and CDR2: SQVTM, ANQGSEA. V lost 3 bases, J lost 0 bases, and 11 bases lay in between. This CDR3 spans 15 amino acids. CDR3 residues: CSVDGGTTTNEKLFF. For the CDR3, the DNA is TGCAGCGTTGATGGGGGAACCACAACTAATGAAAAACTGTTTTTT.

The chain recombines TRBV6-1 with TRBJ2-7; 9 bases align to TRBD1. With 3 bases clipped from V and 5 bases from J, the junction kept 8 bases outside the gene matches. The CDR3 length is 15 residues. The germline CDR1 and CDR2 sequences are MNHNS and SASEGT. The CDR3, as DNA: TGTGCCAGCAGTGACCGGGACAGGGCTAAGCACGAGCAGTACTTC. Translation gives CASSDRDRAKHEQYF.

V gene TRBV5-4 combines with J gene TRBJ1-4; unclear D gene. Germline V gives CDR1 SGHNT, CDR2 YYREEE (reference sequence). V was clipped by 4 bases and J by 0 bases, with 10 bases between them. The CDR3 has 15 residues. The CDR3 is CASSNLTSTNEKLFF. The CDR3 nucleotides are TGTGCCAGCAGCAACCTAACCTCAACTAATGAAAAACTGTTTTTT. Full variable domain (remainder filled in from reference TRBV5-4 and TRBJ1-4): ETGVTQSPTHLIKTRGQQVTLRCSSQSGHNTVSWYQQALGQGPQFIFQYYREEENGRGNFPPRFSGLQFPNYSSELNVNALELDDSALYLCASSNLTSTNEKLFFGSGTQLSVL.

This clone appeared a single time. This chain uses TRBV11-3 with TRBJ2-1; D remains unclear. Germline-derived CDR1 and CDR2 are SGHNT and YENEEA. V lost 3 bases and J 10 bases, leaving 7 bases between the germline ends. The length of the CDR3 is 11 residues. CDR3 coding DNA: TGTGCCAGCAGCTTGGGCCCAGAGCAGTTCTTC. This encodes CASSLGPEQFF. Full variable domain (outside the CDR3, taken from reference TRBV11-3 and TRBJ2-1): EAGVVQSPRYKIIEKKQPVAFWCNPISGHNTLYWYLQNLGQGPELLIRYENEEAVDDSQLPKDRFSAERLKGVDSTLKIQPAELGDSAVYLCASSLGPEQFFGPGTRLTVL.

The chain recombines TRBV28 with TRBJ2-2; tentatively, D is TRBD2 (6 bases). This CDR3 spans 19 amino acids. V lost 5 bases and J lost 0, with 22 bases in between. The V gene's germline CDR1 is MDHEN and CDR2 SYDVKM. CDR3 sequence: CASSPPPPLAAANTGELFF. For the CDR3, the DNA is TGTGCCAGCAGTCCCCCCCCACCGTTAGCGGCCGCGAACACCGGGGAGCTGTTTTTT.

The chain carries TRBV6-1 and TRBJ2-7; 7 bases agree with TRBD1. This CDR3 region has 14 residues. Germline values: CDR1 MNHNS, CDR2 SASEGT. V shed 7 bases, J shed 0 bases, and the junction held 6 bases outside the gene matches. CDR3 bases: TGTGCCAGCATGAGGGACAGAGACTCCTACGAGCAGTACTTC. It is translated as CASMRDRDSYEQYF.

This clone is a singleton in its sample. This chain links TRBV28 with TRBJ1-1, with D unresolved. The CDR3 has 13 residues. Germline-derived CDR1 and CDR2 are MDHEN and SYDVKM. The V end lost 4 bases, the J end lost 4 bases, and 10 bases lay between the germline ends. In nucleotides, the CDR3 is TGTGCCAGCAGTTCCCGATTTGGCACTGAAGCTTTCTTT. Amino acids: CASSSRFGTEAFF.

The V and J genes are TRBV18 and TRBJ2-7; 7 bases align to TRBD2. V lost 0 bases, J lost 5 bases, and 7 bases stayed unmatched. The CDR3 is 15 residues long. In germline, CDR1 is KGHSH, CDR2 LQKENI. Written as DNA, the CDR3 is TGTGCCAGCTCACCACCGCGCGGGAGTCTCCACGAGCAGTACTTC. It yields the protein CASSPPRGSLHEQYF.

The J gene is TRBJ2-2, the V gene TRBV9, with 13 nucleotides matching TRBD2. Germline trimming cut 4 bases from V and 0 bases from J; bases unmatched to any gene: 6. Germline CDR1 is SGDLS and CDR2 is YYNGEE. The CDR3 has 18 amino acids. CDR3 residues: CASSRRTSGSANTGELFF. As DNA, the CDR3 is TGTGCCAGCAGCAGGCGGACTAGCGGGAGCGCGAACACCGGGGAGCTGTTTTTT.

J is TRBJ2-1 and V is TRBV6-4; 9 bases fit TRBD2. The CDR3 covers 16 residues. Per germline, CDR1 MRHNA and CDR2 SNTAGT. Trimming cost V 8 bases and J 2 bases; bases outside gene matches: 10. This CDR3 is CASSPSSGMPYNEQFF. CDR3 bases: TGTGCCAGCTCACCTTCTAGCGGGATGCCCTACAATGAGCAGTTCTTC.

Only one count was recorded for this clone. V is TRBV19 and J is TRBJ2-7, with TRBD1 matching 7 bases. Trimming at V came to 6 bases and at J to 6 bases, leaving 8 bases not matched to a gene. Germline V gene lookup returns CDR1 LNHDA and CDR2 SQIVND (reference sequence). There are 13 residues in the CDR3. In nucleotides, the CDR3 is TGTGCCAGTAGCCGACAGGGAATAGGCGAGCAGTACTTC. Translated: CASSRQGIGEQYF.

The CDR3 sequence is CASSFLVSEQFF. CDR3 coding DNA: TGTGCCAGCAGCTTTTTGGTTAGTGAGCAGTTCTTC. The V call is TRBV7-9, the J call TRBJ2-1; D uncertain. The CDR3 loop spans 12 amino acids. V was pared by 3 bases and J by 9 bases, with 9 bases between. Germline V gene sequence: CDR1 SEHNR, CDR2 FQNEAQ (reference sequence). Together with reference TRBV7-9 and TRBJ2-1, the CDR3 gives the full variable domain: DTGVSQNPRHKITKRGQNVTFRCDPISEHNRLYWYRQTLGQGPEFLTYFQNEAQLEKSRLLSDRFSAERPKGSFSTLEIQRTEQGDSAMYLCASSFLVSEQFFGPGTRLTVL.

The rearrangement uses TRBV28 and TRBJ1-2; 9 bases fit TRBD1. CDR3 length: 15 residues. CDR1 is MDHEN, CDR2 SYDVKM, per germline. The trim removed 7 bases at V and 4 bases at J, leaving 10 bases unmatched. CDR3 protein: CASNAGTGKIYGYTF. CDR3 in DNA: TGTGCCAGCAACGCCGGGACAGGGAAGATCTATGGCTACACCTTC.

The chain couples TRBV21-1 to TRBJ2-1. TRBV21-1 is a listed pseudogene. This CDR3 region has 14 residues. The CDR3 reads CASSNLVSHNEQFF. CDR3 nucleotide sequence: TGTGCCAGCAGCAACCTGGTCAGCCACAATGAGCAGTTCTTC.

The CDR3 here is CASSQSIGHEQFF. DNA for the CDR3: TGCGCCAGCAGTCAATCGATAGGGCATGAGCAGTTCTTC. V is TRBV23-1 and J is TRBJ2-1; D remains ambiguous. TRBV23-1 has ORF status, its function being uncertain. The CDR3 is 13 residues long. Trimming shortened V by 0 bases and J by 8 bases, and 8 bases separated the two germline ends.

J is TRBJ1-2 and V is TRBV28; 7 bases match TRBD1. Germline CDR1 reads MDHEN; CDR2 reads SYDVKM. With V trimmed by 5 bases and J by 2 bases, 2 bases remained unmatched. The CDR3 runs to 13 residues. The CDR3 DNA sequence: TGTGCCAGCAGTAAACAGGGGAACTATGGCTACACCTTC. Translation gives CASSKQGNYGYTF.

The gene calls are TRBV19 and TRBJ2-5; D is ambiguous. The CDR3 runs 13 residues. Per the germline V gene, CDR1 is LNHDA and CDR2 is SQIVND (reference sequence). Trimming cost V 6 bases and J 4 bases, with 12 bases left between them. CDR3 nucleotide sequence: TGTGCCAGTAGCCTCATAGTGGGAGAGACCCAGTACTTC. Residues: CASSLIVGETQYF.

The J gene is TRBJ2-7, the V gene TRBV28, with TRBD1 as a possible D gene (5 bases). V was shortened by 2 bases and J by 7 bases, with 9 bases between the two germline ends. The CDR3 runs 12 residues. Per germline, CDR1 MDHEN and CDR2 SYDVKM. CDR3 protein: CASSLGAAEQYF. The CDR3 nucleotides read TGTGCCAGCAGTTTAGGGGCGGCGGAGCAGTACTTC.

This clone is a singleton in its sample. The chain carries TRBV9 and TRBJ2-3, with 8 nucleotides matching TRBD2. V lost 4 bases to trimming and J lost 3 bases; unmatched junction nucleotides: 7. CDR3 size: 15 residues. CDR1 and CDR2 from the germline V gene are SGDLS and YYNGEE. The chain's CDR3 is CASSTWTSITDTQYF. In DNA form, the CDR3 reads TGTGCCAGCAGCACCTGGACTAGCATTACAGATACGCAGTATTTT.

This rearrangement joins TRBV28 to TRBJ2-5; no clear D. This CDR3 is built from 11 residues. Germline values: CDR1 MDHEN, CDR2 SYDVKM. V lost 7 bases and J lost 5, with 8 bases in between. In DNA form, the CDR3 reads TGTGCCAGCATAAGTGGCGAGACCCAGTACTTC. Encoded protein: CASISGETQYF.

The chain carries TRBV29-1 and TRBJ2-3, with unresolved D. Trimming shortened V by 4 bases and J by 3 bases, and 11 bases separated the two germline ends. The germline CDR1 and CDR2 sequences are SQVTM and ANQGSEA. This CDR3 is built from 13 residues. The DNA for the CDR3 is TGCAGCGTTGGGTTTAGGCTGACAGATACGCAGTATTTT. Translating gives CSVGFRLTDTQYF.

The chain joins TRBV5-4 to TRBJ2-2, with TRBD2 matching 7 bases. Germline assignment: CDR1 SGHNT and CDR2 YYREEE (reference sequence). V trimming: 1 base; J trimming: 1 base; junction bases outside the gene matches: 7. The CDR3 consists of 17 residues. This chain's CDR3 is CASSLSIAGRNTGELFF. DNA for the CDR3: TGTGCCAGCAGCTTGAGTATAGCGGGCCGGAACACCGGGGAGCTGTTTTTT. Variable domain in full (rest from reference TRBV5-4 and TRBJ2-2): ETGVTQSPTHLIKTRGQQVTLRCSSQSGHNTVSWYQQALGQGPQFIFQYYREEENGRGNFPPRFSGLQFPNYSSELNVNALELDDSALYLCASSLSIAGRNTGELFFGEGSRLTVL.

The chain combines TRBV11-2 with TRBJ2-3; D may correspond to TRBD1 or TRBD2 (5 bases each). The V end lost 3 bases, the J end lost 3 bases, and 13 bases lay between the germline ends. Germline V gives CDR1 SGHAT, CDR2 FQNNGV. The CDR3 is 15 residues long. The CDR3 here is CASSLGERGTDTQYF. The CDR3 DNA reads TGTGCCAGCAGCTTGGGGGAGAGGGGAACAGATACGCAGTATTTT.

The rearrangement links TRBV11-2 to TRBJ2-5; 7 nucleotides line up with TRBD1. Losses at the gene ends were 2 bases for V and 1 base for J; bases not matched to a gene: 4. Germline V CDR1 and CDR2: SGHAT, FQNNGV. The CDR3 is made up of 15 amino acids. CDR3 in DNA: TGTGCCAGCAGCTTATCCCGACAGGGCCAAGAGACCCAGTACTTC. Its translation is CASSLSRQGQETQYF.

The chain couples TRBV7-9 to TRBJ2-2; 7 bases line up with TRBD2. The CDR3 runs 15 residues. Germline CDR1 and CDR2: SEHNR and FQNEAQ (reference sequence). The J segment lost 1 base and the V segment lost 8 bases, leaving 7 bases of the junction unmatched. In nucleotides, the CDR3 is TGTGCCAGCCAGCTAGGGAGGGAGAACACCGGGGAGCTGTTTTTT. This translates into CASQLGRENTGELFF.